The rows below give T cell receptor beta chains drawn from one sample of a study of T cells after yellow fever vaccination. One entry per CDR3 protein, called by TCRdb with MiXCR from the 5' RACE reads. This sample yields approximately 550,000 distinct CDR3 sequences, of which around 21% are seen a single time; approximately 14% belongs to the top ten. Source: PBMCs, taken 15 days after the yellow fever booster vaccination. These receptors all come from a man aged 25-40 years who received the YFV17D yellow fever vaccine. Each CDR3 is given without its conserved first and last residue. Part of the rows lack a size; the others show once, few, many or a class for expanded clones.

clone size: NA
V gene: TRBV18
CDR3 protein: ASSPVTGASYEQY

clone size: NA
V gene: TRBV20-1
CDR3 protein: SALNFEQY

clone size: NA
V gene: TRBV12-3/TRBV12-4
CDR3 protein: ASEQRLDVSFEQF

clone size: many
V gene: TRBV18
CDR3 protein: ASSSDYEQY

clone size: NA
V gene: TRBV4-3
CDR3 protein: ASSQGQDHTGELF

clone size: few
V gene: TRBV29-1
CDR3 protein: SVRPDEQF

clone size: NA
V gene: TRBV5-4
CDR3 protein: ASSPQGWGSDTQY

clone size: NA
V gene: TRBV29-1
CDR3 protein: SVARLGETQY

clone size: NA
V gene: TRBV3-1
CDR3 protein: ASATPRATEAF

clone size: few
V gene: TRBV12-3/TRBV12-4
CDR3 protein: ASSWGQGYSEAF

clone size: few
V gene: TRBV27
CDR3 protein: ASERGTREIYEQY

clone size: few
V gene: TRBV29-1
CDR3 protein: SVRLAGQETQY

clone size: NA
V gene: TRBV20-1
CDR3 protein: SAREEREFPNEQF

clone size: NA
V gene: TRBV10-1
CDR3 protein: ASAMGQGRYEQY

clone size: few
V gene: TRBV28
CDR3 protein: ASSFLGTDYGYT

clone size: few
V gene: TRBV7-8
CDR3 protein: ASSPTGLGAF

clone size: few
V gene: TRBV7-2
CDR3 protein: ASNRGSTETQY

clone size: few
V gene: TRBV7-8
CDR3 protein: ASSSEPGTDNSPLH

clone size: NA
V gene: TRBV18
CDR3 protein: ASSLQGVRNEQY

clone size: NA
V gene: TRBV6-2/TRBV6-3
CDR3 protein: ASTRDRPSYEQY

clone size: NA
V gene: TRBV29-1
CDR3 protein: SVHPLAGVETQY

clone size: NA
V gene: TRBV20-1
CDR3 protein: SAGPLREGRF

clone size: NA
V gene: TRBV7-2
CDR3 protein: ASSVGLAGGDTDTQY

clone size: few
V gene: TRBV20-1
CDR3 protein: SARTGQGGAYEQY

clone size: NA
V gene: TRBV20-1
CDR3 protein: SARWPAQHTDTQY

clone size: NA
V gene: TRBV11-1
CDR3 protein: ASSIATGWEVRSSDTQY

clone size: NA
V gene: TRBV5-6
CDR3 protein: ASSDRDHDNEQF

clone size: few
V gene: TRBV27
CDR3 protein: ARERSTGEPSTDTQY

clone size: many
V gene: TRBV5-1
CDR3 protein: ASSTEGETQY

clone size: NA
V gene: TRBV6-1
CDR3 protein: ASSALKSVETQY

clone size: NA
V gene: TRBV29-1
CDR3 protein: SVLGASYEQY

clone size: few
V gene: TRBV12-3/TRBV12-4
CDR3 protein: ASSFRRLAGDTQY

clone size: few
V gene: TRBV5-1
CDR3 protein: ASSLEGAGETQY

clone size: once
V gene: TRBV29-1
CDR3 protein: SVRDITEQF

clone size: few
V gene: TRBV4-3
CDR3 protein: ASSRSGWDTEAF

clone size: few
V gene: TRBV7-2
CDR3 protein: ASSLQAPVAGVGTQY

clone size: few
V gene: TRBV5-8
CDR3 protein: ASSLEAITGELF

clone size: NA
V gene: TRBV7-3
CDR3 protein: ASSLISGELF

clone size: few
V gene: TRBV6-2/TRBV6-3
CDR3 protein: ASSQLADQF

clone size: few
V gene: TRBV5-1
CDR3 protein: ASSLGPGLVGDTQY

clone size: few
V gene: TRBV28
CDR3 protein: ASSLRGRLNEQY

clone size: few
V gene: TRBV18
CDR3 protein: ASSPKGTAYEQY

clone size: few
V gene: TRBV4-2
CDR3 protein: ASSQTSGSAPDTQY

clone size: NA
V gene: TRBV18
CDR3 protein: ASSRPTTGTEKETQY

clone size: NA
V gene: TRBV20-1
CDR3 protein: SARVASARYNEQF

clone size: few
V gene: TRBV4-3
CDR3 protein: ASSGLSSYNEQF

clone size: NA
V gene: TRBV11-1
CDR3 protein: ASSYSPQETQY

clone size: many
V gene: TRBV4-2
CDR3 protein: ASSLWTSGLQETQY

clone size: NA
V gene: TRBV10-3
CDR3 protein: AISEQAHTGELF

clone size: NA
V gene: TRBV24-1
CDR3 protein: ATSETSGLAPNEQF

clone size: NA
V gene: TRBV4-3
CDR3 protein: ASSQDKGAPEKLF

clone size: few
V gene: TRBV20-1
CDR3 protein: SARRGYEQY

clone size: NA
V gene: TRBV5-1
CDR3 protein: ASSRWTSGSTDTQY